A selection of T cell receptor beta chains follows, all from one sample in a study of T cells in localized non-small cell lung cancer. Assay: immunoSEQ multiplex PCR; the TCRdb copy retains only in-frame clones and omits some. The sample contains roughly 33,000 clones, under 90% of which appear only once. The specimen was peripheral blood, collected before any cancer treatment. The receptor set was obtained from a man between 40 and 70 years old with stage I lung adenocarcinoma. CDR3s include the opening cysteine and the closing phenylalanine or tryptophan. Each record gives: V gene, J gene, D gene, clone size, CDR3 protein, CDR3 DNA. The D gene is left open where the match is weak. Clone size is stated in some rows and not others, as once, few, many or a class when expanded.

TRBV5-4,TRBJ1-1,.,.,CASSLGSTEAFF,TGTGCCAGCAGCTTGGGATCCACTGAAGCTTTCTTT
TRBV7-9,TRBJ2-7,.,.,CASSSTSGTYEQYF,TGTGCCAGCAGCTCCACATCCGGAACTTACGAGCAGTACTTC
TRBV6-6,TRBJ1-1,TRBD1,.,CASRGRDRTTNTEAFF,TGTGCCAGCAGGGGGAGGGACAGGACTACCAACACTGAAGCTTTCTTT
TRBV27,TRBJ2-7,.,.,CASSLSKLPVGFYEQYF,TGTGCCAGCAGTTTATCGAAGTTGCCGGTTGGGTTTTACGAGCAGTACTTC
TRBV30,TRBJ2-7,.,few,CAWQGGDAQYF,TGTGCCTGGCAGGGTGGGGACGCGCAGTACTTC
TRBV19,TRBJ2-1,.,.,CASSISGPVTYNEQFF,TGTGCCAGTAGTATTTCAGGACCCGTTACCTACAATGAGCAGTTCTTC
TRBV2,TRBJ1-3,TRBD1,.,CASSEVTGRNTIYF,TGTGCCAGCAGTGAAGTGACAGGGAGAAACACCATATATTTT
TRBV7-8,TRBJ1-1,.,once,CASSLIRGGPAEAFF,TGTGCCAGCAGCTTAATTCGCGGCGGTCCCGCTGAAGCTTTCTTT
TRBV6-5,TRBJ1-1,.,.,CASSYFKTGNTEAFF,TGTGCCAGCAGTTACTTTAAGACAGGAAACACTGAAGCTTTCTTT
TRBV27,TRBJ1-3,TRBD1,.,CASSPTTRGQAGLNTIYF,TGTGCCAGCAGTCCGACGACAAGAGGACAGGCAGGGTTAAACACCATATATTTT
TRBV7-2,TRBJ2-2,.,.,CASSLEGGELFF,TGTGCCAGCAGCTTAGAGGGCGGGGAGCTGTTTTTT
TRBV7-6,TRBJ2-1,.,few,CASSSLLYNEQFF,TGTGCCAGCAGCTCGTTACTATACAATGAGCAGTTCTTC
TRBV2,TRBJ1-1,.,.,CASSERLGTEAFF,TGTGCCAGCAGCGAGAGGTTGGGGACTGAAGCTTTCTTT
TRBV2,TRBJ1-2,.,.,CASSPESGYTF,TGTGCCAGCAGCCCAGAAAGTGGCTACACCTTC
TRBV9,TRBJ1-3,.,.,CASSVGDGNTIYF,TGTGCCAGCAGCGTAGGGGACGGAAACACCATATATTTT
TRBV5-8,TRBJ2-1,.,.,CASSGGLSSTSSYNEQFF,TGTGCCAGCAGCGGTGGACTGTCCTCCACAAGCTCCTACAATGAGCAGTTCTTC
TRBV5-8,TRBJ1-6,.,.,CASSSLTANSPLHF,TGTGCCAGCAGCTCCCTGACCGCTAATTCACCCCTCCACTTT
TRBV11-2,TRBJ2-1,.,.,CASRSGIWQFF,TGTGCCAGCAGATCAGGTATATGGCAGTTCTTC
TRBV5-1,TRBJ1-1,.,.,CASSLPPGQLNTEAFF,TGCGCCAGCAGTTTGCCGCCGGGACAACTGAACACTGAAGCTTTCTTT
TRBV5-4,TRBJ2-3,.,once,CASSLDRSTTDTQYF,TGTGCCAGCAGCCTTGACAGGTCGACCACAGATACGCAGTATTTT
TRBV4-1,TRBJ2-7,.,.,CASSQDPDGNLGEQYF,TGCGCCAGCAGCCAAGATCCCGACGGGAATCTTGGGGAGCAGTACTTC
TRBV25-1,TRBJ2-7,TRBD1,.,CASSESYRTGVLEQYF,TGTGCCAGCAGTGAATCCTACCGGACAGGCGTATTGGAGCAGTACTTC
TRBV7-8,TRBJ2-3,TRBD2,.,CASSPRSRGGPDTQYF,TGTGCCAGCAGCCCCAGGTCACGGGGGGGCCCGGATACGCAGTATTTT
TRBV5-6,TRBJ1-1,.,.,CASCFGEMNTEAFF,TGTGCCAGCTGTTTCGGGGAGATGAACACTGAAGCTTTCTTT
TRBV5-6,TRBJ2-7,.,.,CASSFQGRMLPEQYF,TGTGCCAGCAGCTTTCAAGGACGGATGCTACCCGAGCAGTACTTC
TRBV9,TRBJ2-7,.,.,CASSSKGGVSYEQYF,TGTGCCAGCAGCTCCAAGGGGGGGGTAAGCTACGAGCAGTACTTC